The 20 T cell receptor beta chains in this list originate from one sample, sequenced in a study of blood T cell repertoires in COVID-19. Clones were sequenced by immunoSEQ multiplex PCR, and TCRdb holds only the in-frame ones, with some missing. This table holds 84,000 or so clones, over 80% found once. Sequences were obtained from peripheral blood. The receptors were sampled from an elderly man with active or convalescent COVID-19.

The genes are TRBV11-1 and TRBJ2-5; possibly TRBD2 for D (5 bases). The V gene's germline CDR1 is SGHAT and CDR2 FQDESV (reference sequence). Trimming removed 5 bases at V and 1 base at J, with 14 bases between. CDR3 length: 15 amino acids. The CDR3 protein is CASSPPGVGQETQYF. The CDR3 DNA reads TGTGCCAGCAGCCCCCCCGGGGTAGGCCAAGAGACCCAGTACTTC.

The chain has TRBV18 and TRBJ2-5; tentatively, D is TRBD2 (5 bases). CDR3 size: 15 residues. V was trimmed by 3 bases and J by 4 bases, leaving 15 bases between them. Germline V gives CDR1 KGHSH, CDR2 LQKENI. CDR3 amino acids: CASSPRERPRETQYF. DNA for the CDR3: TGTGCCAGCTCACCCCGGGAACGCCCCCGAGAGACCCAGTACTTC.

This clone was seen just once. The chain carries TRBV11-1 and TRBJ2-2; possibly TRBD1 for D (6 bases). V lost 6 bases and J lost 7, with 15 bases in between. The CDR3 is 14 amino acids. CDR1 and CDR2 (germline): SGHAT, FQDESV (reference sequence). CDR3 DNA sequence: TGTGCCAGCAGTTTTAAACAGGGTAGCGGGGAGCTGTTTTTT. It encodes CASSFKQGSGELFF. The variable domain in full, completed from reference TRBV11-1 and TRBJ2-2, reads EAEVAQSPRYKITEKSQAVAFWCDPISGHATLYWYRQILGQGPELLVQFQDESVVDDSQLPKDRFSAERLKGVDSTLKIQPAELGDSAMYLCASSFKQGSGELFFGEGSRLTVL.

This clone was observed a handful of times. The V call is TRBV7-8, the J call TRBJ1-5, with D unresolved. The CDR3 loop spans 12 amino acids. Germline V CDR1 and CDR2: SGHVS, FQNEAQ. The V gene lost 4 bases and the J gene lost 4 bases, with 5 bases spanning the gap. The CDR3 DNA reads TGTGCCAGCAGCTCGTATAATCAGCCCCAGCATTTT. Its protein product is CASSSYNQPQHF. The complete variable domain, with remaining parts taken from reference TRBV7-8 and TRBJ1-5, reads GAGVSQSPRYKVAKRGQDVALRCDPISGHVSLFWYQQALGQGPEFLTYFQNEAQLDKSGLPSDRFFAERPEGSVSTLKIQRTQQEDSAVYLCASSSYNQPQHFGDGTRLSIL.

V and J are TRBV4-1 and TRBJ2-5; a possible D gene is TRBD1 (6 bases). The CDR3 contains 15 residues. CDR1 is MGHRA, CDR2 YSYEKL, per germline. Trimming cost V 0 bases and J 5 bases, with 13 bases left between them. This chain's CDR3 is CASSQDVGAFETQYF. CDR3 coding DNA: TGCGCCAGCAGCCAAGATGTGGGGGCGTTCGAGACCCAGTACTTC.

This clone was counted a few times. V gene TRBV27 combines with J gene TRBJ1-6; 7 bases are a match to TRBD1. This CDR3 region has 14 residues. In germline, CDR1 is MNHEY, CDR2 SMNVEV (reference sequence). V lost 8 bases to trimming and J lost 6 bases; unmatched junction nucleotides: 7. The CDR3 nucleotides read TGTGCCAGCGGGAAGAGACAGGGTAATTCACCCCTCCACTTT. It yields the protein CASGKRQGNSPLHF.

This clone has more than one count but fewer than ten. CDR3 DNA: TGCGCCAGCAGTCAATCGTTTTTCCCCGGGACTCCCTCCTACAATGAGCAGTTCTTC. This gives the protein CASSQSFFPGTPSYNEQFF. The chain combines TRBV23-1 with TRBJ2-1; TRBD2 might be the D (6 bases). TRBV23-1 is an open reading frame, and its role is uncertain. This CDR3 comprises 19 residues. Trimming cost V 0 bases and J 0 bases, with 18 bases left between them.

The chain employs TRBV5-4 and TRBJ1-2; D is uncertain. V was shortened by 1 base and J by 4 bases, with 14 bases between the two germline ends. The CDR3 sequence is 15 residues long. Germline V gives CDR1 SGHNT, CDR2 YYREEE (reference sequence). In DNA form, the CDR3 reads TGTGCCAGCAGCTTGTGGTGGACGGAGGCCTATGGCTACACCTTC. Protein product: CASSLWWTEAYGYTF.

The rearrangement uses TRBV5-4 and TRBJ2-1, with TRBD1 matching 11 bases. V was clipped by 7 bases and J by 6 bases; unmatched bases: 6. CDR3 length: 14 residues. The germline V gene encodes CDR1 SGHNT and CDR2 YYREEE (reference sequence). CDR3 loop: CASAGQGARNEQFF. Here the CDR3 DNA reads TGTGCCAGCGCTGGACAGGGGGCGCGCAATGAGCAGTTCTTC.

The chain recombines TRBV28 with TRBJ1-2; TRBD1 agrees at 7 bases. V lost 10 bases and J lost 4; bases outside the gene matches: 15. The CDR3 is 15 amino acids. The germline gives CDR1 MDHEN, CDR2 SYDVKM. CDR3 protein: CATRIPGQSLYGYTF. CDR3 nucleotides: TGTGCCACCCGAATTCCGGGACAGAGTCTCTATGGCTACACCTTC.

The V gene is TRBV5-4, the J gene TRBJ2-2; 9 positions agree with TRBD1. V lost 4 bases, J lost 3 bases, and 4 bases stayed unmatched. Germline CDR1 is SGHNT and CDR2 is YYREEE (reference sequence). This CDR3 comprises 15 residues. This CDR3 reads CASSQDRGDTGELFF. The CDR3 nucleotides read TGTGCCAGCAGCCAAGACAGGGGGGACACCGGGGAGCTGTTTTTT.

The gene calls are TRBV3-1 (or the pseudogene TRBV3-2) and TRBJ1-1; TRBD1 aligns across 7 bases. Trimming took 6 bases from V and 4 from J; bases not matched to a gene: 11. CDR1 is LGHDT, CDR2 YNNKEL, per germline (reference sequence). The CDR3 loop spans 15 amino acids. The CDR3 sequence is CASRSQGIIGTEAFF. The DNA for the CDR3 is TGTGCCAGCAGATCACAGGGGATAATTGGCACTGAAGCTTTCTTT.

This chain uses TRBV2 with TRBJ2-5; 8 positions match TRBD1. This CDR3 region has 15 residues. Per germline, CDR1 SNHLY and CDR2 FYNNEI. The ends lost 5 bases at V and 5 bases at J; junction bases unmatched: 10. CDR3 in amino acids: CASSTFQGASETQYF. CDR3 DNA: TGTGCCAGCAGTACGTTCCAGGGGGCGAGCGAGACCCAGTACTTC. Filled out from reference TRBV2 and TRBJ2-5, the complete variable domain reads EPEVTQTPSHQVTQMGQEVILRCVPISNHLYFYWYRQILGQKVEFLVSFYNNEISEKSEIFDDQFSVERPDGSNFTLKIRSTKLEDSAMYFCASSTFQGASETQYFGPGTRLLVL.

CDR3 coding DNA: TGTGCCAGCGGCACAGGGGGAACGGGTGAAGCTTTCTTT. Translation gives CASGTGGTGEAFF. The chain joins TRBV28 to TRBJ1-1, with 8 bases aligning to TRBD1. The J segment lost 7 bases and the V segment lost 8 bases, leaving 9 bases of the junction unmatched. The CDR3 runs 13 residues. Germline V lookup: CDR1 MDHEN, CDR2 SYDVKM.

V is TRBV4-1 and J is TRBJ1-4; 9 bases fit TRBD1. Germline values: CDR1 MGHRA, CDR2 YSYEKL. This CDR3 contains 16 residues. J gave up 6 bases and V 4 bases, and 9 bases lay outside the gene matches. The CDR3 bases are TGCGCCAGCAGCCGGCCGGGACAGGGAGGGGATGAAAAACTGTTTTTT. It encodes CASSRPGQGGDEKLFF.

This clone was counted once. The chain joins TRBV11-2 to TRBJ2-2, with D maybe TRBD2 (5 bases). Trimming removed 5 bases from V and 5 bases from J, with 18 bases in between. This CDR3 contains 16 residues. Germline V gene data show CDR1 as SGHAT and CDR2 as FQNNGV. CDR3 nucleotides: TGTGCCAGCAGCCCTGGACTGGTCTTTTCAACCGGGGAGCTGTTTTTT. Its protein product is CASSPGLVFSTGELFF.

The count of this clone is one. The CDR3 coding sequence is TGTGCCAGCAGCATTGGGACAGGGGATCAGCCCCAGCATTTT. It specifies CASSIGTGDQPQHF. This chain links TRBV11-2 with TRBJ1-5, with 10 bases lining up with TRBD1. The CDR3 contains 14 residues. The junction had 3 bases not matched to a gene; V was cut back by 5 bases and J by 5 bases. Germline assignment: CDR1 SGHAT and CDR2 FQNNGV.

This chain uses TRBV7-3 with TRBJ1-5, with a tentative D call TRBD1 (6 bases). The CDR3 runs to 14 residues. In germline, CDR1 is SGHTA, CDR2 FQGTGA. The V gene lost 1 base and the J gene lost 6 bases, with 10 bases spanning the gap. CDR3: CASSLKLGGQPQHF. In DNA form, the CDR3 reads TGTGCCAGCAGCTTAAAGCTAGGGGGTCAGCCCCAGCATTTT.

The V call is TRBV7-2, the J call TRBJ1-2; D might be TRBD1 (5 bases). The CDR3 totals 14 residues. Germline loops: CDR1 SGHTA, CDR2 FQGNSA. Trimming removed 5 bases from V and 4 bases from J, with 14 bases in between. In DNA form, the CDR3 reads TGTGCCAGCAGCGGCAATATTAGGGGCTATGGCTACACCTTC. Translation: CASSGNIRGYGYTF.

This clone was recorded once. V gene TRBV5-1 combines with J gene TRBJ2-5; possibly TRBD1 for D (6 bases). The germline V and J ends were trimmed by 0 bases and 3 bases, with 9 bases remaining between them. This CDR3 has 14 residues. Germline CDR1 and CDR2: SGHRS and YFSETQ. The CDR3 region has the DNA TGCGCCAGCAGCTTGGACAGGGCCGAAGAGACCCAGTACTTC. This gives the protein CASSLDRAEETQYF.